Reported below is one T cell receptor beta chain. Its antigen is still unknown. The V segment lost 6 bases and the J segment 4 bases; nucleotides outside the gene matches: 14. CDR3 length equals 16 residues. CDR1 MDHEN and CDR2 SYDVKM come from the germline V gene. This sample was included in a study of cytomegalovirus exposure and HLA in healthy donors. Study-level background: Earlier, 95 million to 140 million unique TCR beta sequences were recovered from 200 million or so T cells by an analysis. Overall study findings and caveats: Per published reports, the classifier diagnosed cytomegalovirus status with high specificity and sensitivity. TCR beta chains numbering under 200 were designated cytomegalovirus-associated.

PCR employed 60 Vbeta and 13 Jbeta primers. Profiling relied on immunoSEQ multiplex PCR, and the TCRdb table lists in-frame clones only, not all of them. In the table there are some 150,000 clones, roughly 80% of which are singletons. The sequence derives from a man aged 35 to 55 in good health and CMV-seronegative. The chain combines TRBV28 with TRBJ1-2; 7 bases align to TRBD1. Sequenced: PBMCs. Here the CDR3 reads CASSTLERGHGYGYTF. DNA for the CDR3: TGTGCCAGCAGCACCCTGGAGAGGGGGCATGGCTATGGCTACACCTTC.